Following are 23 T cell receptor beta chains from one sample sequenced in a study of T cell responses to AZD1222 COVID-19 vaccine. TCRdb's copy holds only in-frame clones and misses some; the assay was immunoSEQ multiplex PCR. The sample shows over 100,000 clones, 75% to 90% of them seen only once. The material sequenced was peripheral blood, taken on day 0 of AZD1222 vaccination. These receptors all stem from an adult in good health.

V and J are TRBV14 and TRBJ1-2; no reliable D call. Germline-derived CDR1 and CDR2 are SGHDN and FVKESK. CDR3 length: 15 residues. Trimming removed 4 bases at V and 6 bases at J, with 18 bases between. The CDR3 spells CASSLAGYEDNGYTF. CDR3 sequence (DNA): TGTGCCAGCAGCCTGGCAGGCTACGAGGATAATGGCTACACCTTC.

CDR3 DNA: TGTGCCAGCAGCGCCTGGGATGAGCAGTTCTTC. It codes for CASSAWDEQFF. V gene TRBV11-2 combines with J gene TRBJ2-1; D ambiguous. The CDR3 is 11 residues long. V lost 5 bases to trimming and J lost 8 bases, with 7 bases between them. Germline V gives CDR1 SGHAT, CDR2 FQNNGV.

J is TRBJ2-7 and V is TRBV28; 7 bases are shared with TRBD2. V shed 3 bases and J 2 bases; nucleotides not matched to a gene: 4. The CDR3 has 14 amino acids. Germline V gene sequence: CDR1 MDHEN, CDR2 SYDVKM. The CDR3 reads CASSFSGQTYEQYF. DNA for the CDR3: TGTGCCAGCAGTTTTAGCGGGCAAACCTACGAGCAGTACTTC. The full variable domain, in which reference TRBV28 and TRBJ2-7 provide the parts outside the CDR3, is DVKVTQSSRYLVKRTGEKVFLECVQDMDHENMFWYRQDPGLGLRLIYFSYDVKMKEKGDIPEGYSVSREKKERFSLILESASTNQTSMYLCASSFSGQTYEQYFGPGTRLTVT.

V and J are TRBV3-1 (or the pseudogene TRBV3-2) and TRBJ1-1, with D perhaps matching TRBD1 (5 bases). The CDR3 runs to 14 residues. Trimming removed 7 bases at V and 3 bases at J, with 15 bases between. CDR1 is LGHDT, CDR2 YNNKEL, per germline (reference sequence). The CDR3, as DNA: TGTGCCAGCACCAGACGGGGGGAGCACACTGAAGCTTTCTTT. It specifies CASTRRGEHTEAFF.

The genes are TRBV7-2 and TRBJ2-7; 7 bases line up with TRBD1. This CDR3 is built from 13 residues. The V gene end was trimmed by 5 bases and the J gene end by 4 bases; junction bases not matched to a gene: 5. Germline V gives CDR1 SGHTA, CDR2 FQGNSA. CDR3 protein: CASSHRQGYEQYF. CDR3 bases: TGTGCCAGCAGCCACCGACAGGGTTACGAGCAGTACTTC.

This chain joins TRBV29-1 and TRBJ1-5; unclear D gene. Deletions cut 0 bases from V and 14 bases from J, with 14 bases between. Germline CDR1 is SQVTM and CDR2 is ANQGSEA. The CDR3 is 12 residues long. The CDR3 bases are TGCAGCGTTGAAGAGGGAATGGGTTCGAAGCATTTT. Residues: CSVEEGMGSKHF.

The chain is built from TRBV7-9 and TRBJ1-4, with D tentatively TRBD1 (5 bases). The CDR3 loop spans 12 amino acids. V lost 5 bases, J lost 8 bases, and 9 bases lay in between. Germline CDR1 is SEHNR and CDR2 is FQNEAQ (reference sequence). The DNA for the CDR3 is TGTGCCAGCAGCGCCCGGGGGGAAAAACTGTTTTTT. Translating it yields CASSARGEKLFF.

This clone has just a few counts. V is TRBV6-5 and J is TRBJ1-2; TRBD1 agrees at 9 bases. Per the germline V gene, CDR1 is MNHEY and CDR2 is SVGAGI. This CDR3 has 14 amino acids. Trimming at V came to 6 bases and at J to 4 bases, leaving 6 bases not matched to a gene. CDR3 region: CASRGQGYGYGYTF. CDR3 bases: TGTGCCAGCAGAGGACAGGGGTATGGCTATGGCTACACCTTC.

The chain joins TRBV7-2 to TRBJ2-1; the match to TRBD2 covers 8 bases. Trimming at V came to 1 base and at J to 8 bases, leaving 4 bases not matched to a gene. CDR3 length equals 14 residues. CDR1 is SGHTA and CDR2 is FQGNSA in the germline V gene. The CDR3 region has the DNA TGTGCCAGCAGCTTAGTTTCGGGGGGGGATGAGCAGTTCTTC. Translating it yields CASSLVSGGDEQFF.

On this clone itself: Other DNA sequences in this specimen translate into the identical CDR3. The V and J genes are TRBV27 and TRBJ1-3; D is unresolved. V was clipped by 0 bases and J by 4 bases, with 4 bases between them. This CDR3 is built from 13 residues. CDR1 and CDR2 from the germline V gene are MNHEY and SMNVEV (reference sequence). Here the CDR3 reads CASSLSLGNTIYF. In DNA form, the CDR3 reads TGTGCCAGCAGTTTATCACTCGGAAACACCATATATTTT.

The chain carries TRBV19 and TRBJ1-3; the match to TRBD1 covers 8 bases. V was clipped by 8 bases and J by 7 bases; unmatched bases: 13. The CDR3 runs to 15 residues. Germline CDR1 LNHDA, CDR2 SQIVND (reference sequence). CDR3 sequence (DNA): TGTGCCAGTGCACCCAAACTGGACAGGGTCAACACCATATATTTT. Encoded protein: CASAPKLDRVNTIYF. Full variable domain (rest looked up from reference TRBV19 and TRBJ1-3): DGGITQSPKYLFRKEGQNVTLSCEQNLNHDAMYWYRQDPGQGLRLIYYSQIVNDFQKGDIAEGYSVSREKKESFPLTVTSAQKNPTAFYLCASAPKLDRVNTIYFGEGSWLTVV.

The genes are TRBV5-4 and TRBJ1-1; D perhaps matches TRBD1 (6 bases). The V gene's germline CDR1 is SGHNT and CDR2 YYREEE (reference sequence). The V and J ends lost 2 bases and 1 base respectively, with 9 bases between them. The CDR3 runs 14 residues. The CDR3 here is CASSFTGKNTEAFF. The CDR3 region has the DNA TGTGCCAGCAGCTTCACAGGGAAGAACACTGAAGCTTTCTTT.

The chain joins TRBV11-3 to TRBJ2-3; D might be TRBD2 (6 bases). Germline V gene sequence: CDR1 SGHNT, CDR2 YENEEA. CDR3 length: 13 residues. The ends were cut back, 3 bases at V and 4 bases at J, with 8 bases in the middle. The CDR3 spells CASSLAGPDTQYF. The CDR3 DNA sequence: TGTGCCAGCAGCTTGGCGGGGCCAGATACGCAGTATTTT.

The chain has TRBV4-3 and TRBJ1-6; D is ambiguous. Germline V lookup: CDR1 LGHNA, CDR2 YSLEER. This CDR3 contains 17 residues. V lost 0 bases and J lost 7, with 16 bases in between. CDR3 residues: CASSQDPPAASNSPLHF. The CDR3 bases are TGCGCCAGCAGCCAAGATCCCCCTGCAGCTTCAAATTCACCCCTCCACTTT.

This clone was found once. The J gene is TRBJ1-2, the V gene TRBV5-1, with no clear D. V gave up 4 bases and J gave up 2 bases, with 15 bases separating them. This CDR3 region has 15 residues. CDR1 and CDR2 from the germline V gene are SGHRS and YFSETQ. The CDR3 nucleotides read TGCGCCAGCAGCGAGTCCGGACGGATAAACTATGGCTACACCTTC. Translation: CASSESGRINYGYTF.

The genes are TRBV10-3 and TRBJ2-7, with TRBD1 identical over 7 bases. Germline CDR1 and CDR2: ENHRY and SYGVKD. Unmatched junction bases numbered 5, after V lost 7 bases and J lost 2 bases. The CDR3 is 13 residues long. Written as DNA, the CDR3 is TGTGCCATCAAGGGGACAGAGGCCTACGAGCAGTACTTC. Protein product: CAIKGTEAYEQYF.

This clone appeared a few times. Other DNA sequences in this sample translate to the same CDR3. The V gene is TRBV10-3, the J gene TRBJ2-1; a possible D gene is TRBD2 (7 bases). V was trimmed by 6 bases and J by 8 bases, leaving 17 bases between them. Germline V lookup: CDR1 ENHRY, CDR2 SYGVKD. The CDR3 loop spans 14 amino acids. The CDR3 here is CAISPGGDRDEQFF. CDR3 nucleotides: TGTGCCATCAGCCCGGGGGGCGATAGAGATGAGCAGTTCTTC.

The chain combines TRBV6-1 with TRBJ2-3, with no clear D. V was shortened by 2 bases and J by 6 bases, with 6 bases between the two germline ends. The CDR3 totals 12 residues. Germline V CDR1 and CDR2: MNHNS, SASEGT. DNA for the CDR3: TGTGCCAGCAGTGAATCGACGGATACGCAGTATTTT. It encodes CASSESTDTQYF.

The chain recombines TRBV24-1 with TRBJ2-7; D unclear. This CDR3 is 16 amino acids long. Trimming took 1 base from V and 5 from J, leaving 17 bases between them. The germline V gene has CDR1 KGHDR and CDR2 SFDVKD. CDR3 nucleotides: TGTGCCACCAGTGATTTCCCCAGTCCGGACCTTGACGAGCAGTACTTC. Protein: CATSDFPSPDLDEQYF.

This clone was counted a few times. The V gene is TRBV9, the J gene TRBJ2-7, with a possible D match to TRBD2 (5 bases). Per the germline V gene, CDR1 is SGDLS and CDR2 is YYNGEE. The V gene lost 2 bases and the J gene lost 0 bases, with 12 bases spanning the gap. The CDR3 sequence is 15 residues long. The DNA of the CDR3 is TGTGCCAGCAGCGTGGATGCGGGTACCTCCTACGAGCAGTACTTC. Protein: CASSVDAGTSYEQYF.

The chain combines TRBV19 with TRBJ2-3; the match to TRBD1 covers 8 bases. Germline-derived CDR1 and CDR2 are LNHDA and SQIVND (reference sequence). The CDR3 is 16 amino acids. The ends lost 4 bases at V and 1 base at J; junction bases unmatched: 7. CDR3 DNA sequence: TGTGCCAGTAGTAACATAGGACAGGGCGGCACAGATACGCAGTATTTT. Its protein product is CASSNIGQGGTDTQYF.

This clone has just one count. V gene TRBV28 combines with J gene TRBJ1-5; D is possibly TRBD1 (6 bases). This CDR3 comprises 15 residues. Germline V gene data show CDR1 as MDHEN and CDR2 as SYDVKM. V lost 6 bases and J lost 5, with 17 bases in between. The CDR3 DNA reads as TGTGCCAGCAGCCACGGAACGGGGGCCTATCAGCCCCAGCATTTT. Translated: CASSHGTGAYQPQHF.

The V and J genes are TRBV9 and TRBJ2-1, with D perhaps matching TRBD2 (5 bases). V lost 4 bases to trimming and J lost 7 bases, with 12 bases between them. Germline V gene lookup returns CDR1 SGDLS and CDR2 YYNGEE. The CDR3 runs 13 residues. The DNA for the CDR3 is TGTGCCAGCAGCCCGAGGGTGAGTAATGAGCAGTTCTTC. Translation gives CASSPRVSNEQFF.